This is a list of T cell receptor beta chains from one sample in a study of cytomegalovirus exposure and HLA in healthy donors. Clones were read by immunoSEQ multiplex PCR, and TCRdb kept only the in-frame ones, dropping some. The repertoire includes 200,000 to 300,000 clones, more than 75% of them detected once, and less than 3% sits in the top ten. The sequenced material came from PBMCs. These receptors were obtained from a man aged 18 to 35 in good health and CMV-seronegative. Each CDR3 is given with its conserved first and last residue. D genes are given only for firm matches. Size is stated for part of the rows, as once, few or many counts, or as a class when the clone is expanded.

clone_size d_call j_call v_call cdr3_nt cdr3_aa
NA TRBD1 TRBJ2-7 TRBV27 TGTGCCAGCAGTCCGGGGACAGGCGGAGACGAGCAGTACTTC CASSPGTGGDEQYF
NA TRBD2 TRBJ2-7 TRBV28 TGTGCCAGCAGTTTGGGACTAGCGGTGATCTACGAGCAGTACTTC CASSLGLAVIYEQYF
NA TRBD1 TRBJ2-3 TRBV6-1 TGTGCCAGCAGCGAACCCGGACAGGGATTGGCAGATACGCAGTATTTT CASSEPGQGLADTQYF
few TRBD1 TRBJ1-2 TRBV20-1 TGCAGTGCTAGCAGGGGGGAAGGCTACACCTTC CSASRGEGYTF
NA TRBD1 TRBJ2-3 TRBV5-1 TGCGCCAGCAGCATCGACAGGGGCACAGATACGCAGTATTTT CASSIDRGTDTQYF
NA TRBD2 TRBJ2-3 TRBV15 TGTGCCACCAGCGTACTAGCGGGGGGGGGATATAGCACAGATACGCAGTATTTT CATSVLAGGGYSTDTQYF
NA TRBD1 TRBJ2-2 TRBV9 TGTGCCAGCAGCGTTGGGGACAGGGTCCCCGGGGAGCTGTTTTTT CASSVGDRVPGELFF
NA NA TRBJ2-3 TRBV27 TGTGCCAGCAGTTCCGCGCAGAATGGCGGCGATACGCAGTATTTT CASSSAQNGGDTQYF
NA TRBD1 TRBJ1-1 TRBV28 TGTGCCAGCAGTTTACTCAGGGGGACGTTAAAAGCTTTCTTT CASSLLRGTLKAFF
NA NA TRBJ2-3 TRBV6-6 TGTGCCAGCAGTTACAGCGGAAGCACAGATACGCAGTATTTT CASSYSGSTDTQYF
NA TRBD1 TRBJ1-1 TRBV27 TGTGCCAGCAGACACAGGGGGTTGTACACTGAAGCTTTCTTT CASRHRGLYTEAFF
NA NA TRBJ1-5 TRBV6-1 TGTGCCAGCGGATTTCAGGGGCTTGCTCAGCCCCAGCATTTT CASGFQGLAQPQHF
NA NA TRBJ1-6 TRBV11-2 TGTGCCAGCAGGGACAGCCCAAATTCACCCCTCCACTTT CASRDSPNSPLHF
NA NA TRBJ2-2 TRBV11-2 TGTGCCAGCAGCACTACTAGTACCGGGGAGCTGTTTTTT CASSTTSTGELFF
NA TRBD2 TRBJ2-7 TRBV28 TGTGCCAGCAGTACAAATGGGGGGGACGAGCAGTACTTC CASSTNGGDEQYF
few NA TRBJ1-2 TRBV2 TGTGCCAGCAGTGAAGAGCGGGGGCGCGATGGCTACACCTTC CASSEERGRDGYTF
NA TRBD1 TRBJ1-4 TRBV7-9 TGTGCCAGCAGCAGACAGGGGCGGGAGGAAAAACTGTTTTTT CASSRQGREEKLFF
NA NA TRBJ1-6 TRBV5-5 TGTGCCAGCAGCTTGGTATTGTCCCTTACAGATTCACCCCTCCACTTT CASSLVLSLTDSPLHF
NA NA TRBJ1-2 TRBV28 TGTGCCAGCAGTTTTTCGCAGTATGGCTACACCTTC CASSFSQYGYTF
NA TRBD2 TRBJ2-3 TRBV4-3 TGCGCCAGCAGCCAAGCTCGCGGGAGGGCCGATACGCAGTATTTT CASSQARGRADTQYF
NA NA TRBJ2-7 TRBV28 TGTGCCAGCAGTTTAGGGAGTACCTACGAGCAGTACTTC CASSLGSTYEQYF
once NA TRBJ2-7 TRBV21-1 TGTGCCAGCAGCAAGAGGACCCCGGGACTAGCGGGAGGGCCCACCTACGAGCAGTACTTC CASSKRTPGLAGGPTYEQYF
NA NA TRBJ1-2 TRBV4-3 TGCGCCAGCAGCCAAGACGCTCAGGGAAGGGGGATTAGCTATGGCTACACCTTC CASSQDAQGRGISYGYTF
NA NA TRBJ2-3 TRBV28 TGTGCCAGCACCGCCGTAGGCACAGATACGCAGTATTTT CASTAVGTDTQYF
NA NA TRBJ2-7 TRBV7-6 TGTGCCAGCACCGTAGAAGGGGGACGGGGCTCCTACGAGCAGTACTTC CASTVEGGRGSYEQYF
NA NA TRBJ1-5 TRBV7-2 TGTGCCAGCAGCTTTAGTAGTTTTCAGCCCCAGCATTTT CASSFSSFQPQHF
NA TRBD1 TRBJ1-5 TRBV6-1 TGTGCCAGCAGTGAAGCCCCCGGGACAGGGAGCCAGCCCCAGCATTTT CASSEAPGTGSQPQHF
NA NA TRBJ2-7 TRBV7-8 TGTGCCAGCAGCTTACAAGGCGGAAGCTACGAGCAGTACTTC CASSLQGGSYEQYF
NA NA TRBJ2-5 TRBV5-5 TGTGCCAGCAGCTTGGCAGTCCAAGAGACCCAGTACTTC CASSLAVQETQYF
NA NA TRBJ2-5 TRBV7-2 TGTGCCAGCAGCGCCCGCTCCGGGGAGACCCAGTACTTC CASSARSGETQYF
NA NA TRBJ1-4 TRBV7-4 TGTGCCAGCAGCTCCCAGGGTTTAAGGTTTTTT CASSSQGLRFF
NA NA TRBJ2-7 TRBV27 TGTGCCAGCAGACTTTTGGGCAGGTACTCCTACGAGCAGTACTTC CASRLLGRYSYEQYF
NA TRBD2 TRBJ2-1 TRBV27 TGTGCCAGCAGTTACCCCCCAGCGGGGGGTATGGGGGAGCAGTTCTTC CASSYPPAGGMGEQFF
NA NA TRBJ2-3 TRBV19 TGTGCCAGTAGTATAGACAGGGAAGATACGCAGTATTTT CASSIDREDTQYF
NA NA TRBJ2-5 TRBV7-2 TGTGCCAGCAGCTTAGCGGACAGAGACCAAGAGACCCAGTACTTC CASSLADRDQETQYF
NA TRBD1 TRBJ1-2 TRBV27 TGTGCCAGCAGCAGTAACAGGGGGGAGAATGGCTACACCTTC CASSSNRGENGYTF
NA NA TRBJ2-2 TRBV27 TGTGCCAGCAGTTTCGGAGGAGGACTCCTCACCGGGGAGCTGTTTTTT CASSFGGGLLTGELFF
NA NA TRBJ2-5 TRBV7-7 TGTGCCAGCAGCCTAGGGGGGGACCAAGAGACCCAGTACTTC CASSLGGDQETQYF
NA TRBD2 TRBJ2-1 TRBV28 TGTGCCAGCAGTTGGGGCGGGAGGGTACTCAATGAGCAGTTCTTC CASSWGGRVLNEQFF
NA TRBD1 TRBJ2-5 TRBV7-9 TGTGCCAGCAGCCCCCCCCAGGGGGATTTAGAGACCCAGTACTTC CASSPPQGDLETQYF
NA TRBD2 TRBJ2-1 TRBV29-1 TGCAGCGCGCCCGCGGGGGGGCCCATCTCGCAGCAGTTCTTC CSAPAGGPISQQFF
NA NA TRBJ2-3 TRBV14 TGTGCCAGCAGAGGGGCTAGCACAGATACGCAGTATTTT CASRGASTDTQYF
NA TRBD2 TRBJ2-1 TRBV27 TGTGCCAGCAAGGCTAGCGGGGGGGCCGGAAATGAGCAGTTCTTC CASKASGGAGNEQFF
NA NA TRBJ2-2 TRBV11-2 TGTGCCAGCAGCTTAGATCAGGTGCAGGGAGGCAACGCCGGGGAGCTGTTTTTT CASSLDQVQGGNAGELFF
few NA TRBJ2-7 TRBV27 TGTGCCAGCGCCTCCTTGGACAGCCTCTACGAGCAGTACTTC CASASLDSLYEQYF
NA NA TRBJ2-7 TRBV5-6 TGTGCCAGCAGCTATTTATCGGTTCCGAGTTCCGAGCAGTACTTC CASSYLSVPSSEQYF
NA NA TRBJ2-7 TRBV28 TGTGCCAGCAGTTTGGCAGGGGGGACCTACGAGCAGTACTTC CASSLAGGTYEQYF
NA NA TRBJ2-5 TRBV9 TGTGCCAGCAGCGTACACGCCCGAGCGGGTCCAATGAGGGAGACCCAGTACTTC CASSVHARAGPMRETQYF
NA NA TRBJ2-1 TRBV30 TGTGCCTGGAGGCCAAGGACATACAATGAGCAGTTCTTC CAWRPRTYNEQFF
NA NA TRBJ2-2 TRBV28 TGTGCCAGCAGTTTGTTGACAGTGAACACCGGGGAGCTGTTTTTT CASSLLTVNTGELFF